This T cell receptor beta chain is drawn from a study of T cell repertoires in cytomegalovirus infection. Study information: Selected CMV epitopes included recently identified HLA-C-restricted ones as well as well-studied HLA-B-restricted ones. It was the public TCR beta signatures that indicated both CMV infection and matching HLA type.

Deletions cut 4 bases from V and 5 bases from J, with 5 bases between. The CDR3 spans 12 residues. Germline assignment: CDR1 MNHEY and CDR2 SMNVEV (reference sequence). MiXCR was run by TCRdb on the reads, yielding one entry per CDR3 protein. The repertoire has 650,000 to 900,000 distinct CDR3 sequences, about 29% of them found once; the top ten carry roughly 13%. This clonotype was detected only a few times. The antigen is undetermined. Study findings and constraints: It was HLA-C-restricted CMV-specific TCR beta clonotypes that dominated the response ex vivo.

The sample was cultured CD8+ T cells from PBMCs, taken from culture after CMV antigen stimulation. This clonotype was sampled from a human donor in good health (CMV status not recorded). Some clones in this sample may be carry-over from other donors' samples. The chain is built from TRBV27 and TRBJ2-2, with D perhaps TRBD2 (5 bases). DNA for the CDR3: TGTGCCAGCAGTTGGAGGACCGGGGAGCTGTTTTTT. Translated: CASSWRTGELFF.